This T cell receptor (beta chain) was identified during a study of post-analysis software for immune sequencing data. As for the study in general: The cohort encompassed relapsing-remitting, secondary progressive and progressive-relapsing multiple sclerosis disease courses. Study results and limitations: Pronounced co-clustering by F measure was evident among identically batched samples. Compared against controls, patients with multiple sclerosis displayed significantly lower normalized Chao1 diversity. Five TRBV segments, including TRBV5-6, TRBV5-1 and TRBV20-1, were more frequent in patients than controls.

This clonotype has only a few counts. Its antigen is undetermined. Each TCR beta cDNA library carried unique molecular identifiers. From the PCR reads, TCRdb called clonotypes with MiXCR, one entry per CDR3 protein. Among about 260,000 distinct CDR3 sequences, 36% were seen once, and the ten largest hold roughly 4.8%. The CDR3 spans 14 residues. The V gene end was trimmed by 6 bases and the J gene end by 7 bases; junction bases not matched to a gene: 13. CDR1 and CDR2 from the germline V gene are DFQATT and SNEGSKA (reference sequence). The chain uses TRBV20-1 and TRBJ2-3; TRBD2 matches 7 bases. The clonotype was recovered from a girl aged 10-17 years with multiple sclerosis. Sequencing input: blood. CDR3 DNA sequence: TGCAGTGCCACTGTGGGCGGGAGTGTTTATACGCAGTATTTT. The encoded protein is CSATVGGSVYTQYF.